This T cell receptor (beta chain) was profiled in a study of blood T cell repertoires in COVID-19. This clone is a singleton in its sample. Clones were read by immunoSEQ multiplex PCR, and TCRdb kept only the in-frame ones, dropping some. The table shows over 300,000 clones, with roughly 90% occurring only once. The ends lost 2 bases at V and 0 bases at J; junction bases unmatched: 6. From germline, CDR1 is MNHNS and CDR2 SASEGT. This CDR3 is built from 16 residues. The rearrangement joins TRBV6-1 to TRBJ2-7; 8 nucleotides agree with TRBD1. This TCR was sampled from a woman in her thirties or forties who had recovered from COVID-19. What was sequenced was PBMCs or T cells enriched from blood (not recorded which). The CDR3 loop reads CASSESLQGVSYEQYF. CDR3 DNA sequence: TGTGCCAGCAGTGAATCTCTACAGGGGGTCTCCTACGAGCAGTACTTC.